What follows are 17 T cell receptor beta chains derived from one specimen sequenced in a study of blood T cell repertoires in COVID-19. Clones were sequenced by immunoSEQ multiplex PCR, and TCRdb holds only the in-frame ones, with some missing. The profile shows a few hundred thousand clones, 88% of them singletons. Input material: peripheral blood. The receptor source for this set is a woman aged 25 to 39 with acute or convalescent COVID-19.

The chain employs TRBV2 and TRBJ1-3; TRBD1 agrees at 8 bases. The CDR3 loop spans 16 amino acids. Germline V gene sequence: CDR1 SNHLY, CDR2 FYNNEI. The trim removed 6 bases at V and 3 bases at J, leaving 10 bases unmatched. The DNA for the CDR3 is TGTGCCAGCAGGGGGGGGACAGGCTTTGATGGAAACACCATATATTTT. It encodes CASRGGTGFDGNTIYF.

This clone was picked up a small number of times. The rearrangement links TRBV7-9 to TRBJ2-5; D is ambiguous. The germline V gene has CDR1 SEHNR and CDR2 FQNEAQ (reference sequence). V was shortened by 3 bases and J by 4 bases, with 18 bases between the two germline ends. This CDR3 region has 16 residues. The CDR3 protein is CASSFTGSKSPETQYF. The CDR3 DNA sequence: TGTGCCAGCAGCTTTACCGGGTCGAAGAGTCCAGAGACCCAGTACTTC.

CDR3 in DNA: TGTGCCAGTACGAGGGACAGGTCGGGCACTGAAGCTTTCTTT. It yields the protein CASTRDRSGTEAFF. The chain links TRBV19 to TRBJ1-1, with TRBD1 matching 8 bases. Trimming took 7 bases from V and 4 from J; bases not matched to a gene: 8. This CDR3 has 14 residues. The V gene's germline CDR1 is LNHDA and CDR2 SQIVND (reference sequence).

The gene calls are TRBV6-5 and TRBJ1-1; D is ambiguous. Germline CDR1 and CDR2: MNHEY and SVGAGI. The CDR3 loop spans 14 amino acids. Trimming shortened V by 4 bases and J by 5 bases, and 14 bases separated the two germline ends. As DNA, the CDR3 is TGTGCCAGCAGTTTATCGGGGAGAGGTACTGAAGCTTTCTTT. Protein sequence: CASSLSGRGTEAFF.

The chain recombines TRBV6-6 with TRBJ2-1; 10 bases agree with TRBD2. Germline V CDR1 and CDR2: MNHNY, SVGAGI (reference sequence). The CDR3 spans 14 residues. Germline trimming cut 7 bases from V and 6 bases from J; bases unmatched to any gene: 6. The CDR3: CASILLAGSNEQFF. The DNA of the CDR3 is TGTGCCAGCATCTTACTAGCGGGAAGCAATGAGCAGTTCTTC.

J is TRBJ1-1 and V is TRBV6-5, with D tentatively TRBD1 (6 bases). This CDR3 comprises 15 residues. Trimming removed 6 bases from V and 0 bases from J, with 14 bases in between. Germline V gene lookup returns CDR1 MNHEY and CDR2 SVGAGI. CDR3 DNA sequence: TGTGCCAGCAGGGAGGACAGCCATATGAACACTGAAGCTTTCTTT. It is translated as CASREDSHMNTEAFF.

The rearrangement uses TRBV3-1 (or the pseudogene TRBV3-2) and TRBJ2-3, with unresolved D. The germline V and J ends were trimmed by 3 bases and 4 bases, with 8 bases remaining between them. The CDR3 covers 13 residues. CDR1 LGHDT and CDR2 YNNKEL come from the germline V gene (reference sequence). The CDR3 bases are TGTGCCAGCAGCCAGAAAACAGCAGATACGCAGTATTTT. Translated: CASSQKTADTQYF.

The rearrangement uses TRBV10-1 and TRBJ1-2, with D maybe TRBD1 (6 bases). The CDR3 runs to 15 residues. The germline gives CDR1 WNHNN, CDR2 SYGVQD (reference sequence). Deletions cut 7 bases from V and 0 bases from J, with 15 bases between. CDR3 loop: CASTSPTGTNYGYTF. For the CDR3, the DNA is TGCGCCAGCACCTCCCCGACAGGTACTAACTATGGCTACACCTTC.

The genes are TRBV27 and TRBJ2-7; no clear D. Trimming cost V 5 bases and J 5 bases, with 16 bases left between them. Looked up from germline, CDR1 is MNHEY and CDR2 is SMNVEV (reference sequence). The CDR3 contains 14 residues. The CDR3 protein is CASSSGDPWDEQYF. The DNA for the CDR3 is TGTGCCAGCAGTAGTGGAGACCCCTGGGACGAGCAGTACTTC.

This chain connects TRBV5-1 to TRBJ1-4, with TRBD1 matching over 8 bases. From germline, CDR1 is SGHRS and CDR2 YFSETQ. The CDR3 length is 14 residues. V was pared by 8 bases and J by 11 bases, with 14 bases of the junction left unmatched. The CDR3 reads CASAPDRDLRKLFF. CDR3 nucleotide sequence: TGCGCCAGTGCACCGGACAGGGATTTGCGCAAACTGTTTTTT.

The rearrangement uses TRBV16 and TRBJ2-7; tentatively, D is TRBD2 (5 bases). Germline V gene data show CDR1 as KGHSY and CDR2 as FQNENV. CDR3 length equals 13 residues. Trimming stripped 2 bases from V and 6 bases from J, with 11 bases between. The CDR3 spells CASSQNVRGEQYF. The DNA for the CDR3 is TGTGCCAGCAGCCAAAACGTCCGGGGCGAGCAGTACTTC.

The CDR3 nucleotides read TGTGCCAGCAGCTTGCGGGAGAGCTCCTACGAGCAGTACTTC. This encodes CASSLRESSYEQYF. The chain uses TRBV5-8 and TRBJ2-7, with D possibly being TRBD2 (6 bases). CDR1 is SGHTS and CDR2 is YDEGEE in the germline V gene. The CDR3 spans 14 residues. With 1 base removed from V and 0 bases from J, the gap between germline ends came to 8 bases.

V is TRBV5-8 and J is TRBJ1-1; weak D call: TRBD1 (6 bases). The CDR3 is 14 amino acids. CDR1 and CDR2 (germline): SGHTS, YDEGEE. V lost 0 bases and J lost 11, with 17 bases in between. CDR3 protein: CASSLVHAGRGAFF. For the CDR3, the DNA is TGTGCCAGCAGCTTGGTTCATGCGGGCAGGGGCGCTTTCTTT.

This clone was counted a single time. Written as DNA, the CDR3 is TGTGCCTGGAGTGTTGGGACAGGACAAGAGACCCAGTACTTC. It is translated as CAWSVGTGQETQYF. The J gene is TRBJ2-5, the V gene TRBV30; 8 positions agree with TRBD1. The CDR3 is made up of 14 amino acids. Unmatched junction bases numbered 2, after V lost 0 bases and J lost 2 bases. Germline CDR1 reads GTSNPN; CDR2 reads SVGIG (reference sequence).

CDR3 amino acids: CASSQPPQGYYNSPLHF. CDR3 coding DNA: TGTGCCAGCAGCCAACCCCCACAGGGCTACTATAATTCACCCCTCCACTTT. This rearrangement joins TRBV3-1 (or the pseudogene TRBV3-2) to TRBJ1-6; D perhaps matches TRBD1 (6 bases). V lost 2 bases, J lost 3 bases, and 14 bases lay in between. Germline V gene sequence: CDR1 LGHDT, CDR2 YNNKEL (reference sequence). The CDR3 covers 17 residues.

The gene calls are TRBV6-5 and TRBJ2-2; the D gene is possibly TRBD2 (5 bases). This CDR3 contains 12 residues. Per germline, CDR1 MNHEY and CDR2 SVGAGI. V lost 4 bases, J lost 6 bases, and 6 bases lay in between. Written as DNA, the CDR3 is TGTGCCAGCAGTTGGCGGGCCGGGGAGCTGTTTTTT. Residues: CASSWRAGELFF.

This rearrangement joins TRBV7-2 to TRBJ2-3, with 7 nucleotides matching TRBD2. Trimming took 2 bases from V and 5 from J; bases not matched to a gene: 10. CDR1 and CDR2 from the germline V gene are SGHTA and FQGNSA. The CDR3 totals 16 residues. The CDR3 loop reads CASSLIGTTLGDTQYF. As DNA, the CDR3 is TGTGCCAGCAGCTTAATCGGGACTACCTTGGGAGATACGCAGTATTTT. Using reference TRBV7-2 and TRBJ2-3 for the parts outside the CDR3, the full variable domain is GAGVSQSPSNKVTEKGKDVELRCDPISGHTALYWYRQSLGQGLEFLIYFQGNSAPDKSGLPSDRFSAERTGGSVSTLTIQRTQQEDSAVYLCASSLIGTTLGDTQYFGPGTRLTVL.